This T cell receptor beta chain was identified during a study of T cell responses to AZD1222 COVID-19 vaccine. Study-level findings and limits: Most donors were white British and more were female, and clonal diversity was possibly underestimated. Spike-wide coverage was observed for vaccine-associated CD4 TCRs, with dominant responses at 160-218 and 743-854. Within unmutated variant regions lay the reported targets of nearly half of spike-specific TCRs.

TCRdb keeps only in-frame clones here, not all; method: immunoSEQ multiplex PCR. The profile shows about 150,000 clones, about 86% of them singletons. In the case of this clone: Its cognate antigen is unknown.

Both about-4-week and about-12-week second-dose recipients were combined. The receptor comes from an adult who received the AZD1222 COVID-19 vaccine. Sequencing used peripheral blood, obtained 28 days after the second AZD1222 dose.

The CDR3, as DNA: TGTGCCTGGAGTGCCGGGGCCAACGTCCTGACTTTC. Translated, it gives CAWSAGANVLTF. The chain employs TRBV30 and TRBJ2-6; D gene unclear. The germline V and J ends were trimmed by 1 base and 4 bases, with 2 bases remaining between them. The CDR3 sequence is 12 residues long. The germline CDR1 and CDR2 sequences are GTSNPN and SVGIG (reference sequence).